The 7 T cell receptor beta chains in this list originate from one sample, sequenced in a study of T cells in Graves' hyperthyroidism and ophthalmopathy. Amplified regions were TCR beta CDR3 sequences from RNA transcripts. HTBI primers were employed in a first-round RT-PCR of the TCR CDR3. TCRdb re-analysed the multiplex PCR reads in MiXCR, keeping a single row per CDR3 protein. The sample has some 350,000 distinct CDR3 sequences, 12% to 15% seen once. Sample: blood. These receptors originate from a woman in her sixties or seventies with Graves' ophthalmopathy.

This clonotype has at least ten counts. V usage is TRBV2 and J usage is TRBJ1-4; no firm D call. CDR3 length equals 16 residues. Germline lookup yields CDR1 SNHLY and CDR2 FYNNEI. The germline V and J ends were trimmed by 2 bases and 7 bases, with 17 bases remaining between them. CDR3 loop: CASSEYRSLQGEKLFF. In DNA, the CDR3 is TGTGCCAGCAGTGAATATAGATCTCTGCAAGGTGAAAAACTGTTTTTT.

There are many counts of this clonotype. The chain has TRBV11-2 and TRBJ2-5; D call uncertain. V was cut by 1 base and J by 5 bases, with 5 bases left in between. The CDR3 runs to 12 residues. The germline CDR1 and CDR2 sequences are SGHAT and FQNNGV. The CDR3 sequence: CASSLASETQYF. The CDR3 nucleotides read TGTGCCAGCAGCTTAGCGAGTGAGACCCAGTACTTC.

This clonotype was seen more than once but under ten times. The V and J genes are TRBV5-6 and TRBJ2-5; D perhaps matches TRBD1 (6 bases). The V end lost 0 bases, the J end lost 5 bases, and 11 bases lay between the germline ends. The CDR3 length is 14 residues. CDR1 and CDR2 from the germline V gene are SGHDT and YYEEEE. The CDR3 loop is CASSLAGVSETQYF. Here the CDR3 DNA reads TGTGCCAGCAGCTTGGCAGGGGTTTCTGAGACCCAGTACTTC.

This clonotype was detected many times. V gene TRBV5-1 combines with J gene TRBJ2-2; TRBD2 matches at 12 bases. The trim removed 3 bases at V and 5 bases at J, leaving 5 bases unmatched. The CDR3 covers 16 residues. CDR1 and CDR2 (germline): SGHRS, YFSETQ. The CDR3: CASSSKGLAGTGELFF. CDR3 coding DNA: TGCGCCAGCAGCTCGAAAGGACTAGCGGGGACCGGGGAGCTGTTTTTT.

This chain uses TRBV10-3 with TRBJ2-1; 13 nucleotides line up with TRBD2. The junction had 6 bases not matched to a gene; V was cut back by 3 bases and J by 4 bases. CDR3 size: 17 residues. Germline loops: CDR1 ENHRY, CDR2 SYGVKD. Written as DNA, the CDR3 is TGTGCCATCAGTGAAGGGACTAGCGGGAATATTTACAATGAGCAGTTCTTC. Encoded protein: CAISEGTSGNIYNEQFF.

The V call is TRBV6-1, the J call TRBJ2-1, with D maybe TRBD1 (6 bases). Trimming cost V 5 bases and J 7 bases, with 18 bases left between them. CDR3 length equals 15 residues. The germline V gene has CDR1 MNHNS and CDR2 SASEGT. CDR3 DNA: TGTGCCAGCAGTCCCCCCAGGGGCGCGGTTAATGAGCAGTTCTTC. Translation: CASSPPRGAVNEQFF.

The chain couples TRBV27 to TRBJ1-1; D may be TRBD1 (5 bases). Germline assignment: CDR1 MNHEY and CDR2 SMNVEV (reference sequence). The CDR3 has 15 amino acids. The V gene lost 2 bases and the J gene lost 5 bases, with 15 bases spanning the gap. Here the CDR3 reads CASSLGAERSTEAFF. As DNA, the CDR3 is TGTGCCAGCAGTTTAGGGGCGGAAAGGTCGACTGAAGCTTTCTTT.